The 28 T cell receptor beta chains below all came from one sample that was sequenced in a study of CD4 T cells in relation to SARS-CoV-2 and coronaviruses. Their target antigens are unknown. CD4+ T cells from unexposed donors were obtained before the COVID-19 pandemic (2011-2018). After approximately ten days of culture, CD4+ T cells were isolated. This table comes from immunoSEQ multiplex PCR, and its TCRdb copy is limited to in-frame clones, with some not included. The table shows 25,000 to 30,000 clones, with 74% occurring only once. Specimen: CD4+ T cells from PBMCs, cultured in vitro. These TCRs come from a human donor in good health.

The chain couples TRBV3-1 (or the pseudogene TRBV3-2) to TRBJ2-7; 9 nucleotides line up with TRBD1. The germline gives CDR1 LGHDT, CDR2 YNNKEL (reference sequence). The CDR3 consists of 14 residues. The V gene end was trimmed by 4 bases and the J gene end by 2 bases; junction bases not matched to a gene: 3. The CDR3 DNA follows: TGTGCCAGCAGCCCAAGACAGGGGGCCTACGAGCAGTACTTC. Its translation is CASSPRQGAYEQYF.

The chain carries TRBV11-2 and TRBJ2-7; weak D call: TRBD1 (6 bases). Germline V gives CDR1 SGHAT, CDR2 FQNNGV. V was shortened by 5 bases and J by 9 bases, with 20 bases between the two germline ends. The length of the CDR3 is 14 residues. The CDR3 nucleotides read TGTGCCAGCAGCCGAGACAGGAGTTCTACGGCGCAGTACTTC. It specifies CASSRDRSSTAQYF.

The chain employs TRBV10-3 and TRBJ2-3; 10 bases match TRBD2. In germline, CDR1 is ENHRY, CDR2 SYGVKD. CDR3 length: 14 amino acids. The V gene end was trimmed by 6 bases and the J gene end by 3 bases; junction bases not matched to a gene: 3. In DNA form, the CDR3 reads TGTGCCATCAGGGAGGGACTAGCGACAGATACGCAGTATTTT. This codes for CAIREGLATDTQYF.

CDR3 loop: CASRHNGRGEYGYTF. The CDR3 DNA reads as TGTGCCAGCAGACACAACGGGCGCGGGGAGTATGGCTACACCTTC. This chain links TRBV7-2 with TRBJ1-2, with D hard to call. The germline V and J ends were trimmed by 6 bases and 5 bases, with 19 bases remaining between them. CDR1 and CDR2 (germline): SGHTA, FQGNSA. The CDR3 has 15 amino acids.

The CDR3 loop reads CASSFPGEYTDTQYF. CDR3 sequence (DNA): TGTGCCAGCAGTTTTCCAGGAGAGTACACAGATACGCAGTATTTT. V is TRBV6-2 or TRBV6-3 and J is TRBJ2-3; unclear D gene. Germline assignment: CDR1 MNHEY and CDR2 SVGEGT. The length of the CDR3 is 15 residues. Trimming cost V 4 bases and J 2 bases, with 13 bases left between them.

This CDR3 reads CATSQGAFYGYTF. CDR3 bases: TGTGCCACCAGTCAGGGGGCGTTCTATGGCTACACCTTC. This rearrangement joins TRBV24-1 to TRBJ1-2, with TRBD1 matching over 8 bases. The germline V gene has CDR1 KGHDR and CDR2 SFDVKD. The trim removed 6 bases at V and 4 bases at J, leaving 3 bases unmatched. This CDR3 has 13 residues.

CDR3 in DNA: TGTGCCAGCAGCATCGGACAGGTCGCGAGCTACGAGCAGTACTTC. Amino acid sequence: CASSIGQVASYEQYF. The V call is TRBV5-4, the J call TRBJ2-7; TRBD1 aligns across 7 bases. CDR3 length: 15 residues. Per germline, CDR1 SGHNT and CDR2 YYREEE (reference sequence). The V gene end was trimmed by 4 bases and the J gene end by 3 bases; junction bases not matched to a gene: 10.

The chain joins TRBV5-1 to TRBJ2-7; D may correspond to TRBD1 or TRBD2 (7 bases each). CDR1 SGHRS and CDR2 YFSETQ come from the germline V gene. The V and J ends lost 4 bases and 0 bases respectively, with 11 bases between them. CDR3 length equals 14 residues. DNA for the CDR3: TGCGCCAGCAGCCGGGGGGACAGCTCCTACGAGCAGTACTTC. Its translation is CASSRGDSSYEQYF.

The chain carries TRBV6-2 or TRBV6-3 and TRBJ2-3; 7 bases match TRBD1. There are 16 residues in the CDR3. Germline CDR1 and CDR2: MNHEY and SVGEGT. The V segment lost 6 bases and the J segment 5 bases; nucleotides outside the gene matches: 14. The DNA of the CDR3 is TGTGCCAGCAGCCGCTCCTCGGCAGGGGGAGAAGATACGCAGTATTTT. This translates into CASSRSSAGGEDTQYF.

This chain uses TRBV11-3 with TRBJ2-4; TRBD1 matches 9 bases. The CDR3 is 14 amino acids. CDR1 is SGHNT, CDR2 YENEEA, per germline. The junction had 1 base not matched to a gene; V was cut back by 1 base and J by 6 bases. The DNA of the CDR3 is TGTGCCAGCAGCTTAGGGGGACAGGGAAACATTCAGTACTTC. Its translation is CASSLGGQGNIQYF.

The CDR3 bases are TGCGCCAGCAGCTTGACCTCCGAGGGTGAAAAACTGTTTTTT. As protein: CASSLTSEGEKLFF. V gene TRBV5-1 combines with J gene TRBJ1-4, with unresolved D. Germline loops: CDR1 SGHRS, CDR2 YFSETQ. Trimming pared 1 base from V and 7 bases from J, leaving 11 bases between. CDR3 length equals 14 residues.

The chain recombines TRBV5-1 with TRBJ2-7; D gene unclear. Germline CDR1 SGHRS, CDR2 YFSETQ. The CDR3 loop spans 14 amino acids. V was shortened by 0 bases and J by 2 bases, with 9 bases between the two germline ends. The CDR3 bases are TGCGCCAGCAGCTTGGCCTCACGGACCTACGAGCAGTACTTC. It codes for CASSLASRTYEQYF.

CDR3 residues: CSAQTGLLDYGYTF. The CDR3 nucleotides are TGCAGCGCCCAGACAGGGCTGCTAGATTATGGCTACACCTTC. The V gene is TRBV29-1, the J gene TRBJ1-2; 7 bases map to TRBD1. V shed 7 bases, J shed 5 bases, and the junction held 13 bases outside the gene matches. Germline V gene lookup returns CDR1 SQVTM and CDR2 ANQGSEA. This CDR3 comprises 14 residues.

The chain combines TRBV7-2 with TRBJ1-3, with a tentative D call TRBD1 (5 bases). CDR3 size: 16 residues. V lost 3 bases to trimming and J lost 1 base, with 13 bases between them. The germline gives CDR1 SGHTA, CDR2 FQGNSA. CDR3 sequence reads: CASSLDRGLSGNTIYF. The DNA of the CDR3 is TGTGCCAGCAGCTTGGATCGGGGACTATCTGGAAACACCATATATTTT. Full variable domain (missing parts from reference TRBV7-2 and TRBJ1-3): GAGVSQSPSNKVTEKGKDVELRCDPISGHTALYWYRQSLGQGLEFLIYFQGNSAPDKSGLPSDRFSAERTGGSVSTLTIQRTQQEDSAVYLCASSLDRGLSGNTIYFGEGSWLTVV.

This sequence joins TRBV3-1 (or the pseudogene TRBV3-2) and TRBJ2-2; D gene uncertain. This CDR3 is built from 15 residues. Deletions cut 2 bases from V and 3 bases from J, with 10 bases between. CDR1 is LGHDT and CDR2 is YNNKEL in the germline V gene (reference sequence). The CDR3 coding sequence is TGTGCCAGCAGCCAATGGGGTTTTGACACCGGGGAGCTGTTTTTT. It encodes CASSQWGFDTGELFF.

The gene calls are TRBV2 and TRBJ2-7; 10 bases are shared with TRBD1. J was trimmed by 5 bases and V by 8 bases; bases with no gene match: 12. The germline CDR1 and CDR2 sequences are SNHLY and FYNNEI. CDR3 size: 15 residues. The CDR3 DNA is TGTGCCAGCGCTAGAGAACGGGACAGGGGAGACGAGCAGTACTTC. Translating it yields CASARERDRGDEQYF.

The V and J genes are TRBV11-2 and TRBJ1-2; D unresolved. Between the trimmed V and J ends, which lost 2 bases and 0 bases, there was a span of 7 bases. This CDR3 has 14 amino acids. The germline V gene encodes CDR1 SGHAT and CDR2 FQNNGV. The CDR3 here is CASSLHSPNYGYTF. The CDR3 DNA follows: TGTGCCAGCAGCTTACACAGCCCTAACTATGGCTACACCTTC.

The chain uses TRBV11-2 and TRBJ1-3, with D unresolved. This CDR3 is built from 13 residues. Germline CDR1 SGHAT, CDR2 FQNNGV. The V gene lost 2 bases and the J gene lost 2 bases, with 4 bases spanning the gap. The CDR3 spells CASSLSAGNTIYF. CDR3 DNA sequence: TGTGCCAGCAGCTTATCGGCTGGAAACACCATATATTTT.

The chain recombines TRBV10-2 with TRBJ2-7; maybe TRBD1 (6 bases). This CDR3 has 11 amino acids. Germline V lookup: CDR1 WSHSY, CDR2 SAAADI. V lost 5 bases and J 4 bases, leaving 6 bases between the germline ends. DNA for the CDR3: TGCGCCAGCAGTACAGGGTACGAGCAGTACTTC. Amino acids: CASSTGYEQYF.

In its sample, this clone ranks as medium-sized. The V and J genes are TRBV5-6 and TRBJ1-3; D may be TRBD1 (5 bases). CDR3 length equals 14 residues. The V gene's germline CDR1 is SGHDT and CDR2 YYEEEE. Trimming stripped 3 bases from V and 0 bases from J, with 7 bases between. The CDR3 DNA is TGTGCCAGCAGCTGGGGGAGCTCTGGAAACACCATATATTTT. The encoded protein is CASSWGSSGNTIYF.

The V call is TRBV18, the J call TRBJ2-1; D gene unclear. From germline, CDR1 is KGHSH and CDR2 LQKENI. This CDR3 comprises 11 residues. V was pared by 3 bases and J by 9 bases, with 6 bases between. The CDR3: CASSPSSEQFF. In DNA form, the CDR3 reads TGTGCCAGCTCACCGAGTAGTGAGCAGTTCTTC.

J is TRBJ2-5 and V is TRBV18; TRBD1 matches at 9 bases. Per the germline V gene, CDR1 is KGHSH and CDR2 is LQKENI. This CDR3 is 14 amino acids long. The V gene end was trimmed by 3 bases and the J gene end by 4 bases; junction bases not matched to a gene: 3. The CDR3 DNA reads TGTGCCAGCTCACCCGGGACAGGGCTAGAGACCCAGTACTTC. Its protein product is CASSPGTGLETQYF.

The chain uses TRBV19 and TRBJ2-3, with 12 bases identical to TRBD2. The ends lost 6 bases at V and 0 bases at J; junction bases unmatched: 16. Germline lookup yields CDR1 LNHDA and CDR2 SQIVND (reference sequence). The CDR3 spans 20 residues. As DNA, the CDR3 is TGTGCCAGTAGCCCGGGGGGGCTAGCGGGGGGGCTCTCGAGCACAGATACGCAGTATTTT. This gives the protein CASSPGGLAGGLSSTDTQYF.

A few counts support this clone. The chain couples TRBV6-5 to TRBJ1-5; unclear D gene. The ends were cut back, 2 bases at V and 1 base at J, with 3 bases in the middle. Germline CDR1 is MNHEY and CDR2 is SVGAGI. CDR3 size: 13 residues. CDR3 nucleotide sequence: TGTGCCAGCAGTTACGACAGCAATCAGCCCCAGCATTTT. Protein sequence: CASSYDSNQPQHF.

This chain connects TRBV2 to TRBJ1-1, with TRBD1 as a possible D gene (6 bases). The CDR3 runs to 13 residues. Per germline, CDR1 SNHLY and CDR2 FYNNEI. V shed 7 bases and J shed 3 bases, with 12 bases lying between them. The CDR3 loop is CASNPRGDTEAFF. CDR3 coding DNA: TGTGCCAGCAACCCCAGGGGAGACACTGAAGCTTTCTTT.

The rearrangement joins TRBV9 to TRBJ1-1; tentatively, D is TRBD1 (6 bases). This CDR3 has 14 amino acids. Germline lookup yields CDR1 SGDLS and CDR2 YYNGEE. V lost 0 bases, J lost 1 base, and 7 bases lay in between. The CDR3, as DNA: TGTGCCAGCAGCGTAGGGACAGAGAACACTGAAGCTTTCTTT. The encoded protein is CASSVGTENTEAFF.

V is TRBV7-3 and J is TRBJ2-2; no reliable D call. V was pared by 1 base and J by 4 bases, with 4 bases between. Germline loops: CDR1 SGHTA, CDR2 FQGTGA. This CDR3 is 13 amino acids long. CDR3 DNA: TGTGCCAGCAGCTTAAGAGGCACCGGGGAGCTGTTTTTT. Translated, it gives CASSLRGTGELFF.

V is TRBV15 and J is TRBJ2-1; 8 bases agree with TRBD2. CDR1 LNHNV and CDR2 YYDKDF come from the germline V gene (reference sequence). CDR3 length: 16 residues. V gave up 0 bases and J gave up 6 bases; unmatched junction bases: 7. This CDR3 reads CATSRESAGVVNEQFF. CDR3 nucleotide sequence: TGTGCCACCAGCAGAGAGTCAGCGGGAGTAGTCAATGAGCAGTTCTTC.